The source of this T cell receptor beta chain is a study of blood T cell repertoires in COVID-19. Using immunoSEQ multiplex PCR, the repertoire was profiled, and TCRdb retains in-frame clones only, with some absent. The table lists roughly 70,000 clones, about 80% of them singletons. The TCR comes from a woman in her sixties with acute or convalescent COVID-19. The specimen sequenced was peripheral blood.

CDR3 in amino acids: CASRWAGDYGYTF. The CDR3 DNA reads as TGTGCCAGCCGTTGGGCCGGGGACTATGGCTACACCTTC. This rearrangement joins TRBV10-3 to TRBJ1-2, with D unresolved. Germline loops: CDR1 ENHRY, CDR2 SYGVKD. This CDR3 is 13 amino acids long. V lost 10 bases and J 3 bases, leaving 15 bases between the germline ends.